Following are 14 T cell receptor beta chains from one sample sequenced in a study of T cells in Graves' hyperthyroidism and ophthalmopathy (dated by TCRdb to about 2019). The receptor library was made with multiplex PCR. The sample was run on an Illumina HiSeq 2000. Amplification of TCR beta CDR3 regions was carried out from RNA transcripts. The TCR CDR3 was subjected to a first round of RT-PCR using the HTBI primer set and the Qiagen OneStep RT-PCR kit. TCRdb trimmed the raw reads at Q25, called clones with MiXCR and kept productive beta chains. Every entry covers one CDR3 protein and lists the most common genes and DNA from its rows. Recorded for this sample are about 640,000 distinct CDR3 sequences; less than 25% of them occurred a single time. Around a third of the sample is held by the ten biggest clonotypes. Material for sequencing was blood. The receptors were sampled from a man under 40 with Graves' ophthalmopathy.

This chain connects TRBV12-3 or TRBV12-4 to TRBJ1-5; D remains ambiguous. CDR3 length: 13 amino acids. V lost 2 bases, J lost 4 bases, and 6 bases lay in between. CDR3 DNA: TGTGCCAGCAGTTTAAATGCAAATCAGCCCCAGCATTTT. Its protein is CASSLNANQPQHF.

This clonotype was seen only a few times. This CDR3 is CASSLTRNQPQHF. CDR3 DNA sequence: TGTGCCAGCAGTTTGACCAGGAATCAGCCCCAGCATTTT. The chain uses TRBV12-3 or TRBV12-4 and TRBJ1-5; D gene ambiguous. The CDR3 runs 13 residues. Deletions cut 3 bases from V and 4 bases from J, with 7 bases between.

This clonotype was observed a single time. Here the CDR3 DNA reads TGTGCCTGGAGTTCGGGTGTAGGGGAGCTGTTTTTT. Protein: CAWSSGVGELFF. The V gene is TRBV30, the J gene TRBJ2-2; D gene unclear. Trimming took 2 bases from V and 8 from J, leaving 9 bases between them. Germline CDR1 GTSNPN, CDR2 SVGIG (reference sequence). The CDR3 spans 12 residues.

This clonotype showed up just a few times. The chain employs TRBV20-1 and TRBJ1-1, with 7 bases identical to TRBD1. The CDR3 extends over 11 amino acids. Losses at the gene ends were 5 bases for V and 6 bases for J; bases not matched to a gene: 3. Germline CDR1 reads DFQATT; CDR2 reads SNEGSKA (reference sequence). DNA for the CDR3: TGCAGTGCTGGACAGGACGCTGAAGCTTTCTTT. Translated: CSAGQDAEAFF.

This clonotype was seen only a few times. This chain uses TRBV10-3 with TRBJ1-1; D may be TRBD1 (5 bases). Trimming took 4 bases from V and 0 from J, leaving 6 bases between them. The CDR3 covers 13 residues. CDR1 ENHRY and CDR2 SYGVKD come from the germline V gene. This chain's CDR3 is CAISGGLNTEAFF. The CDR3 bases are TGTGCCATCAGTGGGGGCCTGAACACTGAAGCTTTCTTT.

The sample holds many counts of this clonotype. The chain recombines TRBV7-2 with TRBJ2-3; perhaps TRBD1 as D (5 bases). Between the trimmed V and J ends, which lost 5 bases and 2 bases, there was a span of 17 bases. Germline V gene data show CDR1 as SGHTA and CDR2 as FQGNSA. The CDR3 has 16 residues. The CDR3: CASSPHGAIPTDTQYF. CDR3 nucleotides: TGTGCCAGCAGCCCACATGGGGCGATCCCCACAGATACGCAGTATTTT.

This clonotype was counted only a few times. The V call is TRBV6-2 or TRBV6-3, the J call TRBJ2-1, with TRBD2 identical over 11 bases. From germline, CDR1 is MNHEY and CDR2 SVGEGT. This CDR3 has 16 residues. The trim removed 5 bases at V and 5 bases at J, leaving 8 bases unmatched. The CDR3: CASSPLTSGDDNEQFF. Written as DNA, the CDR3 is TGTGCCAGCAGTCCGTTGACTAGCGGGGATGACAATGAGCAGTTCTTC.

This clonotype was observed many times. This sequence joins TRBV18 and TRBJ2-3; D unclear. V lost 5 bases to trimming and J lost 0 bases, with 12 bases between them. Germline CDR1 KGHSH, CDR2 LQKENI. This CDR3 has 15 amino acids. CDR3 region: CASSGKESSTDTQYF. In DNA form, the CDR3 reads TGTGCCAGCTCAGGGAAGGAAAGCAGCACAGATACGCAGTATTTT. The full variable domain, its missing parts supplied by reference TRBV18 and TRBJ2-3, is NAGVMQNPRHLVRRRGQEARLRCSPMKGHSHVYWYRQLPEEGLKFMVYLQKENIIDESGMPKERFSAEFPKEGPSILRIQQVVRGDSAAYFCASSGKESSTDTQYFGPGTRLTVL.

This clonotype occurred many times. This chain links TRBV28 with TRBJ2-7; 13 nucleotides match TRBD2. The germline V gene has CDR1 MDHEN and CDR2 SYDVKM. Unmatched junction bases numbered 8, after V lost 3 bases and J lost 3 bases. The CDR3 length is 17 residues. The CDR3 reads CASSLPRLAGGLYEQYF. In DNA form, the CDR3 reads TGTGCCAGCAGTTTGCCTCGACTAGCGGGAGGACTCTACGAGCAGTACTTC.

This clonotype was counted ten times or more. This sequence joins TRBV20-1 and TRBJ2-5, with D uncertain. The germline gives CDR1 DFQATT, CDR2 SNEGSKA (reference sequence). V gave up 8 bases and J gave up 3 bases, with 4 bases separating them. The CDR3 has 9 amino acids. The chain's CDR3 is CSIEETQYF. In DNA, the CDR3 is TGCAGTATAGAAGAGACCCAGTACTTC.

This clonotype was counted only a few times. The V gene is TRBV7-8, the J gene TRBJ1-4; tentatively, D is TRBD1 (5 bases). Trimming took off 8 bases at V and 8 bases at J, with 18 bases between the two ends. Germline CDR1 is SGHVS and CDR2 is FQNEAQ. This CDR3 spans 14 amino acids. The CDR3 DNA follows: TGTGCCAGCTACCAGGGTGCCGGGAAAGAAAAACTGTTTTTT. Its protein is CASYQGAGKEKLFF.

This clonotype was seen a handful of times. The rearrangement joins TRBV28 to TRBJ2-5; no clear D. Trimming stripped 8 bases from V and 11 bases from J, with 18 bases between. The CDR3 totals 12 residues. CDR1 is MDHEN and CDR2 is SYDVKM in the germline V gene. CDR3: CASHGEARSQYF. CDR3 in DNA: TGTGCCAGCCACGGCGAAGCGAGGTCTCAGTACTTC.

The chain has TRBV12-3 or TRBV12-4 and TRBJ2-3; 9 bases are a match to TRBD2. V gave up 5 bases and J gave up 0 bases; unmatched junction bases: 6. This CDR3 has 16 residues. The CDR3 nucleotides read TGTGCCAGCAGTACCAGACTAGCGGAAAGCACAGATACGCAGTATTTT. Translation gives CASSTRLAESTDTQYF.

Ten or more counts support this clonotype. The V gene is TRBV20-1, the J gene TRBJ1-6; 7 bases align to TRBD1. The CDR3 sequence is 14 residues long. Germline V gene sequence: CDR1 DFQATT, CDR2 SNEGSKA (reference sequence). CDR3 in DNA: TGCGCACCCGACAGGGAGACGAATAATTCACCCCTCCACTTT. It yields the protein CAPDRETNNSPLHF.